The next 6 T cell receptor beta chains were all read from a single sample in a study of beta chain features in type 1 diabetes. The sequenced template was cDNA made from the entire isolated RNA. TCRdb's copy holds only in-frame clones and misses some; the assay was immunoSEQ multiplex PCR. The sample gives about 900,000 clones, about 17% of which show up once; around 0.02% is in the top ten. The specimen sequenced was naive CD4+ T cells from blood. The receptors come from a woman under 30 in good health.

There are a few counts of this clone. The V gene is TRBV5-8, the J gene TRBJ2-2; D might be TRBD1 (6 bases). V was trimmed by 3 bases and J by 6 bases, leaving 15 bases between them. The CDR3 covers 15 residues. Per the germline V gene, CDR1 is SGHTS and CDR2 is YDEGEE. The chain's CDR3 is CASSSDAGQSGELFF. CDR3 coding DNA: TGTGCCAGCAGCTCAGACGCCGGACAGTCCGGGGAGCTGTTTTTT.

There are a few counts of this clone. The rearrangement links TRBV29-1 to TRBJ1-3; D is unclear. This CDR3 spans 13 amino acids. The V end lost 6 bases, the J end lost 2 bases, and 11 bases lay between the germline ends. CDR1 and CDR2 (germline): SQVTM, ANQGSEA. This CDR3 is CSVLNRAGNTIYF. CDR3 nucleotides: TGCAGCGTCTTAAATAGGGCTGGAAACACCATATATTTT.

This clone occurred a few times. The chain carries TRBV19 and TRBJ1-3; no clear D gene. Per the germline V gene, CDR1 is LNHDA and CDR2 is SQIVND (reference sequence). The CDR3 length is 13 residues. V lost 3 bases and J lost 5, with 8 bases in between. CDR3 protein: CASSIGQRNTIYF. In nucleotides, the CDR3 is TGTGCCAGTAGTATCGGTCAGCGAAACACCATATATTTT.

This clone was counted between two and nine times. V and J are TRBV7-2 and TRBJ2-1, with 10 bases lining up with TRBD1. The trim removed 4 bases at V and 2 bases at J, leaving 8 bases unmatched. Germline assignment: CDR1 SGHTA and CDR2 FQGNSA. The CDR3 spans 17 residues. The CDR3 nucleotides read TGTGCCAGCAGCTCTAAGATTGGACAGGGGGCCTACAATGAGCAGTTCTTC. Amino acid sequence: CASSSKIGQGAYNEQFF.

Written as DNA, the CDR3 is TGTGCCAGCAGCCCCCCCCAGACTAGCGGGAAGGGGAATGAGCAGTTCTTC. As protein: CASSPPQTSGKGNEQFF. V gene TRBV11-2 combines with J gene TRBJ2-1; 11 nucleotides align to TRBD2. The V gene's germline CDR1 is SGHAT and CDR2 FQNNGV. V trimming: 5 bases; J trimming: 7 bases; junction bases outside the gene matches: 13. The CDR3 totals 17 residues.

This clone has more than one count but fewer than ten. Distinct nucleotide sequences in the sample also encode this CDR3. The gene calls are TRBV9 and TRBJ1-2; D perhaps matches TRBD1 (6 bases). The CDR3 has 12 amino acids. The V end lost 0 bases, the J end lost 7 bases, and 7 bases lay between the germline ends. CDR1 is SGDLS, CDR2 YYNGEE, per germline. CDR3 region: CASSVVGGGYTF. The CDR3 region has the DNA TGTGCCAGCAGCGTAGTAGGGGGTGGCTACACCTTC. Filled out from reference TRBV9 and TRBJ1-2, the complete variable domain reads DSGVTQTPKHLITATGQRVTLRCSPRSGDLSVYWYQQSLDQGLQFLIQYYNGEERAKGNILERFSAQQFPDLHSELNLSSLELGDSALYFCASSVVGGGYTFGSGTRLTVV.